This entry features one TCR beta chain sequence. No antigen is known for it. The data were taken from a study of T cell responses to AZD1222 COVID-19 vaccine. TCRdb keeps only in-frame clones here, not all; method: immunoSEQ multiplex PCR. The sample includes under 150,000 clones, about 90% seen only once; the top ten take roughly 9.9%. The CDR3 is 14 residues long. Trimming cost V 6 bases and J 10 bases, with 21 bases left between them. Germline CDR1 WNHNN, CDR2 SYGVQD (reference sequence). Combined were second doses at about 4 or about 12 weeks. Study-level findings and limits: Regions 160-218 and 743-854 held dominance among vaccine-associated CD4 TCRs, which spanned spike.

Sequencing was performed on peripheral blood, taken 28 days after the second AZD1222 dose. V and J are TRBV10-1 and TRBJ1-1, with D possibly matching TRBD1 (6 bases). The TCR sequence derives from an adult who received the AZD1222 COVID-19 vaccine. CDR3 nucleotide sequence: TGCGCCAGCAGGGCCGGGACAACGAAAGACATAGCTTTCTTT. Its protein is CASRAGTTKDIAFF.